The 10 T cell receptor beta chains given below trace back to one sample, sequenced in a study of response to subunit inactivated influenza vaccine. A single record per CDR3 protein comes from TCRdb applying MiXCR to the RT-PCR reads. The table has 500,000 to 650,000 distinct CDR3 sequences, under 9% seen once. Source: PBMCs from blood, taken around 2 years after vaccination. All receptors come from a man between 50 and 69 years old who received an inactivated influenza vaccine.

This chain connects TRBV9 to TRBJ1-1, with TRBD1 as a possible D gene (6 bases). Per germline, CDR1 SGDLS and CDR2 YYNGEE. Trimming took 0 bases from V and 0 from J, leaving 12 bases between them. CDR3 length equals 16 residues. CDR3 coding DNA: TGTGCCAGCAGCGTAGCGGCAGGGGTAATGAACACTGAAGCTTTCTTT. This codes for CASSVAAGVMNTEAFF. The whole variable domain, remainder taken from reference TRBV9 and TRBJ1-1, is DSGVTQTPKHLITATGQRVTLRCSPRSGDLSVYWYQQSLDQGLQFLIQYYNGEERAKGNILERFSAQQFPDLHSELNLSSLELGDSALYFCASSVAAGVMNTEAFFGQGTRLTVV.

The table lists this clonotype with a few counts. This chain joins TRBV29-1 and TRBJ2-1; 7 nucleotides agree with TRBD1. Unmatched junction bases numbered 11, after V lost 6 bases and J lost 6 bases. Germline V lookup: CDR1 SQVTM, CDR2 ANQGSEA. The length of the CDR3 is 14 residues. Here the CDR3 reads CSVVDRDGFNEQFF. CDR3 coding DNA: TGCAGCGTGGTTGACAGGGACGGTTTCAATGAGCAGTTCTTC.

This clonotype was counted between two and nine times. The chain couples TRBV20-1 to TRBJ2-1; perhaps TRBD2 as D (6 bases). Germline CDR1 reads DFQATT; CDR2 reads SNEGSKA (reference sequence). The CDR3 loop spans 13 amino acids. The CDR3 DNA sequence: TGCAGCTGGACGGGAGACTCCTACAATGAGCAGTTCTTC. Translated: CSWTGDSYNEQFF.

The chain uses TRBV12-3 or TRBV12-4 and TRBJ1-2; TRBD1 aligns across 7 bases. J lost 3 bases, V lost 4 bases, and 2 bases had no gene match. CDR3 length equals 13 residues. The DNA for the CDR3 is TGTGCCAGCAGTTGGGACAGTGACTATGGCTACACCTTC. Its translation is CASSWDSDYGYTF.

This chain joins TRBV3-1 and TRBJ2-7; D may correspond to TRBD1 or TRBD2 (5 bases each). This CDR3 comprises 20 residues. V lost 6 bases to trimming and J lost 2 bases, with 32 bases between them. From germline, CDR1 is LGHDT and CDR2 YNNKEL (reference sequence). The CDR3 nucleotides are TGTGCCAGCAGTCCTCCCCCGGGATCCAAAGGGGTAAGACGTCCCTACGAGCAGTACTTC. Its protein is CASSPPPGSKGVRRPYEQYF.

The J gene is TRBJ2-5, the V gene TRBV29-1; D is possibly TRBD1 (6 bases). V gave up 4 bases and J gave up 2 bases, with 8 bases separating them. Germline CDR1 reads SQVTM; CDR2 reads ANQGSEA. The CDR3 extends over 12 amino acids. Here the CDR3 DNA reads TGCAGCGTTGGACAGGAACAAGAGACCCAGTACTTC. Its translation: CSVGQEQETQYF.

This clonotype was detected only a few times. The V and J genes are TRBV29-1 and TRBJ1-3, with a tentative D call TRBD1 (5 bases). Looked up from germline, CDR1 is SQVTM and CDR2 is ANQGSEA. V shed 0 bases and J shed 0 bases, with 18 bases lying between them. The CDR3 runs to 18 residues. CDR3 sequence reads: CSVEDLHSQGSSGNTIYF. In DNA form, the CDR3 reads TGCAGCGTTGAAGATCTTCACTCGCAGGGCTCCTCTGGAAACACCATATATTTT.

This clonotype appeared a few times. This chain joins TRBV20-1 and TRBJ2-5; 11 nucleotides line up with TRBD2. The V and J ends lost 1 base and 5 bases, in that order; junction bases with no gene match: 6. CDR3 size: 15 residues. CDR1 and CDR2 from the germline V gene are DFQATT and SNEGSKA (reference sequence). The CDR3 is CSARGLAGQTETQYF. The CDR3 DNA is TGCAGTGCTAGAGGACTAGCGGGACAGACGGAGACCCAGTACTTC.

This clonotype occurred a few times. V gene TRBV24-1 combines with J gene TRBJ2-7, with 7 bases fitting TRBD1. The CDR3 covers 16 residues. CDR1 is KGHDR, CDR2 SFDVKD, per germline. The J segment lost 1 base and the V segment lost 2 bases, leaving 7 bases of the junction unmatched. CDR3 in amino acids: CATSDYRQGWSYEQYF. The DNA for the CDR3 is TGTGCCACCAGTGATTACCGACAGGGTTGGTCCTACGAGCAGTACTTC.

This clonotype was seen repeatedly, ten times or more. V is TRBV12-3 or TRBV12-4 and J is TRBJ2-2; D gene unclear. The V end was cut by 6 bases, the J end by 4 bases, with 9 bases between. This CDR3 has 13 amino acids. CDR3: CASSLLGTGELFF. CDR3 sequence (DNA): TGTGCCAGCAGCCTCCTCGGCACCGGGGAGCTGTTTTTT.